A selection of T cell receptor beta chains follows, all from one sample in a study of shared clonotypes between healthy human individuals. Measured with immunoSEQ multiplex PCR; TCRdb has only the in-frame clones, and not every one. The sample has about 2.1 million clones, just over 90% seen once; the top ten hold around 1.7%. Sequenced: naive CD8+ T cells from PBMCs. The receptors stem from a man between 18 and 29 years old in good health. Some clones in this sample may be carry-over from other donors' samples. Each CDR3 is given with its conserved first and last residue. Fields, in order: clone size, V gene, CDR3 protein. Clone size is stated in some rows and not others, as once, few, many or a class when expanded.

>.|TRBV30
CAWSMTGAGVGYTF
>.|TRBV27
CASSLSVNTDTQYF
>once|TRBV9
CASSSQGQGVYEQYF
>.|TRBV5-8
CASTGTGVTYTF
>once|TRBV7-8
CASSQNEKLFF
>.|TRBV28
CASRPGGDQETQYF
>.|TRBV19
CASSVSREYGKLFF
>few|TRBV28
CASSLTLTSNQPQHF
>.|TRBV19
CASSISPPPEERNTIYF
>.|TRBV10-1
CASSESRAQNIQYF
>.|TRBV7-9
CASSFVTWQGYGYTF
>.|TRBV19
CASSIVGASYEQYF
>.|TRBV30
CAWRVGYGYTF
>.|TRBV2
CASSESGLDLYNEQFF
>.|TRBV18
CASSPPVGETQYF
>.|TRBV5-8
CASSLWFPEAFF
>.|TRBV10-3
CAIRGQGIDEQFF
>.|TRBV28
CASSSNRVNDKLFF
>.|TRBV4-1
CASSHTIGQVSGFTEAFF
>.|TRBV11-2
CASSFGGRWEQYF
>.|TRBV27
CASGKMGIRGQETQYF
>.|TRBV11-2
CASSLLQGPITGEQYF
>.|TRBV4-1
CASSPTPGNTEAFF